This T cell receptor beta chain was identified in a study of blood T cell repertoires in COVID-19. In the study overall: Sites across the United States, Italy and Spain contributed samples from acute and convalescent COVID-19. PBMCs, B-cell-depleted T cells, or T cells were the source of the cDNA or gDNA that made up the material.

In the original processing: The assay estimated nucleated cells by amplifying reference gene primers. Generated by immunoSEQ multiplex PCR, the TCRdb table keeps only in-frame clones and is missing some. From that table come the V and J calls and clone size; the DNA was used to work out D and trimming. The sample has approximately 260,000 clones; approximately 88% are singletons. The CDR3 runs to 13 residues. Germline CDR1 is MGHDK and CDR2 is SYGVNS. V was trimmed by 4 bases and J by 0 bases, leaving 4 bases between them. Sequencing was performed on peripheral blood. The receptor was isolated from a man aged 50-59 years with acute or convalescent COVID-19. The genes are TRBV25-1 and TRBJ1-5; D gene ambiguous. Written as DNA, the CDR3 is TGTGCCAGCAGTGCAAATAGCAATCAGCCCCAGCATTTT. It encodes CASSANSNQPQHF. The full variable domain, with the rest looked up from reference TRBV25-1 and TRBJ1-5, is EADIYQTPRYLVIGTGKKITLECSQTMGHDKMYWYQQDPGMELHLIHYSYGVNSTEKGDLSSESTVSRIRTEHFPLTLESARPSHTSQYLCASSANSNQPQHFGDGTRLSIL.